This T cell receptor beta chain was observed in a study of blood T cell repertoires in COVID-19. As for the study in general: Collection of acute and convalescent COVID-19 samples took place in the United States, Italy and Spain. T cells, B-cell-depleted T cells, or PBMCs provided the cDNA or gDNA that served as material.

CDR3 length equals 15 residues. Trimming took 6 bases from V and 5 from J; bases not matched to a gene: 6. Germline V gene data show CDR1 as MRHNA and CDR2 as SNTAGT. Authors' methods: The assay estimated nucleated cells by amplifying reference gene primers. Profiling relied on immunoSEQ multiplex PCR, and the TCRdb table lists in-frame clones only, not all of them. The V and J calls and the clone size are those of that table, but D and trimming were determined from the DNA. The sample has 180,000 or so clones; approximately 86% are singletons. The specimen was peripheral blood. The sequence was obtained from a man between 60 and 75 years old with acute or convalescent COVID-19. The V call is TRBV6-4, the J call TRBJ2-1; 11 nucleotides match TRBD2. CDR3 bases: TGTGCCAGCAGCCCACTAGCGGGAGCTGACAATGAGCAGTTCTTC. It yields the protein CASSPLAGADNEQFF.